What follows are 26 T cell receptor beta chains derived from one specimen sequenced in a study of cytomegalovirus exposure and HLA in healthy donors. PCR was performed using 60 Vbeta and 13 Jbeta primers. Using immunoSEQ multiplex PCR, the repertoire was profiled, and TCRdb retains in-frame clones only, with some absent. The profile shows around 240,000 clones, about 81% of them singletons. The sample comprised PBMCs. The receptors come from a woman aged 40 to 50 in good health and CMV-seropositive.

The CDR3, as DNA: TGTGCCAGCAGCTTAGCTAGGGCTAGCGGGGAGCAGTACTTC. This sequence encodes CASSLARASGEQYF. This chain joins TRBV7-2 and TRBJ2-5; 9 bases align to TRBD2. From germline, CDR1 is SGHTA and CDR2 FQGNSA. Trimming took 0 bases from V and 11 from J; bases not matched to a gene: 7. CDR3 length: 14 amino acids. The full variable domain, its missing parts supplied by reference TRBV7-2 and TRBJ2-5, is GAGVSQSPSNKVTEKGKDVELRCDPISGHTALYWYRQSLGQGLEFLIYFQGNSAPDKSGLPSDRFSAERTGGSVSTLTIQRTQQEDSAVYLCASSLARASGEQYFGPGTRLLVL.

For this clone: The sample carries other DNA sequences with the same CDR3. The V call is TRBV30, the J call TRBJ1-6; no clear D gene. CDR3 size: 15 residues. Germline assignment: CDR1 GTSNPN and CDR2 SVGIG (reference sequence). The V end was cut by 1 base, the J end by 7 bases, with 14 bases between. The DNA for the CDR3 is TGTGCCTGGAGTGGATGGGATGGAGGGAATTCACCCCTCCACTTT. Translated: CAWSGWDGGNSPLHF.

This chain uses TRBV13 with TRBJ2-7; TRBD2 matches at 13 bases. Per germline, CDR1 PRHDT and CDR2 FYEKMQ (reference sequence). The CDR3 has 15 residues. After removal of 3 bases from V and 3 bases from J, the junction contained 2 bases not matched to a gene. The chain's CDR3 is CASSFGTSGNYEQYF. Here the CDR3 DNA reads TGTGCCAGCAGCTTCGGGACTAGCGGGAACTACGAGCAGTACTTC.

J is TRBJ1-2 and V is TRBV11-3; 7 positions match TRBD1. The V gene end was trimmed by 5 bases and the J gene end by 4 bases; junction bases not matched to a gene: 10. The germline V gene encodes CDR1 SGHNT and CDR2 YENEEA. This CDR3 has 15 amino acids. Here the CDR3 reads CASSGLRQGSYGYTF. The CDR3 bases are TGTGCCAGCAGCGGGCTAAGACAGGGATCCTATGGCTACACCTTC.

This clone was detected a few times. The chain has TRBV6-9 and TRBJ1-4; D uncertain. This CDR3 spans 16 amino acids. Per the germline V gene, CDR1 is MNHGY and CDR2 is SVAAGI. V lost 6 bases, J lost 4 bases, and 18 bases lay in between. In DNA form, the CDR3 reads TGTGCCAGCAGCTGCCTTGAAGATCGGGTTAATGAAAAACTGTTTTTT. As protein: CASSCLEDRVNEKLFF.

The chain links TRBV14 to TRBJ2-7; D is ambiguous. The CDR3 totals 12 residues. The V gene's germline CDR1 is SGHDN and CDR2 FVKESK. The germline V and J ends were trimmed by 2 bases and 6 bases, with 8 bases remaining between them. The CDR3 region is CASSQQRFEQYF. In DNA form, the CDR3 reads TGTGCCAGCAGCCAACAACGGTTCGAGCAGTACTTC.

At least ten counts were recorded for this clone. This sample also contains other DNA sequences that code for the same CDR3. The chain couples TRBV19 to TRBJ1-2; TRBD1 aligns across 7 bases. Germline-derived CDR1 and CDR2 are LNHDA and SQIVND (reference sequence). The CDR3 covers 13 residues. Unmatched junction bases numbered 4, after V lost 3 bases and J lost 6 bases. The CDR3 nucleotides are TGTGCCAGTAGTATTCGACAGGGAGATGGCTACACCTTC. The encoded protein is CASSIRQGDGYTF. The entire variable domain, with the rest obtained from reference TRBV19 and TRBJ1-2, is as follows: DGGITQSPKYLFRKEGQNVTLSCEQNLNHDAMYWYRQDPGQGLRLIYYSQIVNDFQKGDIAEGYSVSREKKESFPLTVTSAQKNPTAFYLCASSIRQGDGYTFGSGTRLTVV.

This clone was counted only a few times. The chain joins TRBV30 to TRBJ1-3; 7 bases align to TRBD1. Per the germline V gene, CDR1 is GTSNPN and CDR2 is SVGIG (reference sequence). Trimming removed 4 bases from V and 1 base from J; junction bases left unmatched: 4. The CDR3 loop spans 14 amino acids. In DNA, the CDR3 is TGTGCCTGGACCACGGGACAGTCTGGAAACACCATATATTTT. The encoded protein is CAWTTGQSGNTIYF.

J is TRBJ1-1 and V is TRBV9, with 8 bases aligning to TRBD1. Germline assignment: CDR1 SGDLS and CDR2 YYNGEE. After removal of 0 bases from V and 4 bases from J, the junction contained 8 bases not matched to a gene. CDR3 length: 16 amino acids. The CDR3 loop is CASSVVSGGGSTEAFF. The CDR3 DNA reads as TGTGCCAGCAGCGTAGTGTCAGGGGGCGGGAGCACTGAAGCTTTCTTT.

The chain recombines TRBV11-3 with TRBJ2-5; 12 positions agree with TRBD1. The CDR3 is made up of 14 amino acids. Looked up from germline, CDR1 is SGHNT and CDR2 is YENEEA. Trimming removed 3 bases from V and 11 bases from J; junction bases left unmatched: 7. The CDR3 region is CASSFGTGGSEQYF. DNA for the CDR3: TGTGCCAGCAGCTTTGGGACAGGGGGCAGTGAGCAGTACTTC.

V is TRBV5-1 and J is TRBJ1-1; D gene unclear. Germline CDR1 and CDR2: SGHRS and YFSETQ. V shed 0 bases and J shed 1 base, with 7 bases lying between them. The length of the CDR3 is 14 residues. The CDR3 loop reads CASSLDSPNTEAFF. CDR3 sequence (DNA): TGCGCCAGCAGCTTGGACAGCCCGAACACTGAAGCTTTCTTT.

This chain links TRBV4-3 with TRBJ1-6, with D unclear. Trimming stripped 0 bases from V and 10 bases from J, with 7 bases between. The CDR3 loop spans 13 amino acids. In germline, CDR1 is LGHNA, CDR2 YSLEER. The CDR3 coding sequence is TGCGCCAGCAGCCAAGAACGAGGCTCACCCCTCCACTTT. Translating it yields CASSQERGSPLHF.

The chain carries TRBV10-2 and TRBJ1-3; 8 nucleotides line up with TRBD1. J was trimmed by 3 bases and V by 6 bases; bases with no gene match: 4. The CDR3 spans 14 residues. Germline-derived CDR1 and CDR2 are WSHSY and SAAADI. CDR3 residues: CASSPDRVGNTIYF. The CDR3, as DNA: TGCGCCAGCAGCCCGGACAGGGTTGGAAACACCATATATTTT.

J is TRBJ2-6 and V is TRBV19, with a tentative D call TRBD2 (5 bases). CDR1 is LNHDA, CDR2 SQIVND, per germline (reference sequence). CDR3 size: 14 residues. The germline V and J ends were trimmed by 5 bases and 1 base, with 6 bases remaining between them. The CDR3 region has the DNA TGTGCCAGTAGTCGGGGATCTGGGGCCAACGTCCTGACTTTC. Translating gives CASSRGSGANVLTF.

The chain couples TRBV5-4 to TRBJ1-2, with TRBD1 as a possible D gene (5 bases). V lost 4 bases and J 8 bases, leaving 18 bases between the germline ends. This CDR3 spans 14 amino acids. Germline CDR1 SGHNT, CDR2 YYREEE (reference sequence). CDR3 DNA sequence: TGTGCCAGCAGCCAAGTACCAGGGTCTGAAGGCTACACCTTC. As protein: CASSQVPGSEGYTF.

The rearrangement joins TRBV5-1 to TRBJ1-1; D not resolved. V lost 1 base and J lost 2, with 6 bases in between. Germline V gene data show CDR1 as SGHRS and CDR2 as YFSETQ. The CDR3 has 13 residues. The CDR3 sequence is CASSLHSNTEAFF. DNA for the CDR3: TGCGCCAGCAGCTTGCACAGTAACACTGAAGCTTTCTTT.

The chain carries TRBV6-5 and TRBJ1-2; D gene unclear. In germline, CDR1 is MNHEY, CDR2 SVGAGI. The CDR3 spans 13 residues. The V end lost 2 bases, the J end lost 6 bases, and 10 bases lay between the germline ends. The CDR3 sequence is CASSYDALNGYTF. DNA of the CDR3: TGTGCCAGCAGTTACGATGCGTTAAATGGCTACACCTTC.

The V gene is TRBV4-2, the J gene TRBJ1-2, with D unresolved. Germline-derived CDR1 and CDR2 are LGHNA and YNFKEQ. This CDR3 has 14 residues. The ends were cut back, 2 bases at V and 7 bases at J, with 14 bases in the middle. The CDR3 nucleotides are TGTGCCAGCAGCCAAAATTTAGCGGCTAGTGGCTACACCTTC. It specifies CASSQNLAASGYTF.

Details on this clone: The junction differs from germline at one of its ends, possibly a read error. The rearrangement uses TRBV7-9 and TRBJ1-3; the D is unclear. Germline lookup yields CDR1 SEHNR and CDR2 FQNEAQ (reference sequence). The CDR3 sequence is 15 residues long. The CDR3 region is CSSSFRGDSGNTIYF. CDR3 DNA: TGTTCCAGCAGCTTCCGGGGTGACTCTGGAAACACCATATATTTT.

J is TRBJ2-7 and V is TRBV5-1; D gene uncertain. Trimming removed 4 bases at V and 4 bases at J, with 9 bases between. Germline V gene data show CDR1 as SGHRS and CDR2 as YFSETQ. CDR3 length: 12 amino acids. The CDR3: CASSQDRYEQYF. The DNA for the CDR3 is TGCGCCAGCAGCCAGGATCGTTACGAGCAGTACTTC.

This chain uses TRBV28 with TRBJ2-7; 8 nucleotides match TRBD1. The germline V gene has CDR1 MDHEN and CDR2 SYDVKM. The CDR3 length is 18 residues. V dropped 2 bases and J dropped 0; count of bases not matched to a gene: 12. The chain's CDR3 is CASSLTGGPTKYSYEQYF. Here the CDR3 DNA reads TGTGCCAGCAGTTTAACAGGGGGGCCTACTAAATACTCCTACGAGCAGTACTTC.

Comments on this clone: Compared with germline, one end of the junction differs, possibly owing to a read error. V gene TRBV7-9 combines with J gene TRBJ2-6, with TRBD1 matching 7 bases. From germline, CDR1 is SEHNR and CDR2 FQNEAQ (reference sequence). This CDR3 has 18 residues. The CDR3 nucleotides are TGTTCCAGCAGCTTGGCCGACAGGGAAATCTCTGGGGCCAACGTCCTGACTTTC. Its protein product is CSSSLADREISGANVLTF.

The chain recombines TRBV30 with TRBJ1-1; no clear D gene. In germline, CDR1 is GTSNPN, CDR2 SVGIG (reference sequence). This CDR3 contains 11 residues. The V gene lost 4 bases and the J gene lost 6 bases, with 9 bases spanning the gap. CDR3 bases: TGTGCCTGGACGTCCCAGGCTGAAGCTTTCTTT. Protein product: CAWTSQAEAFF.

This clone has just one count. The genes are TRBV9 and TRBJ2-5, with 10 bases fitting TRBD2. The germline V gene has CDR1 SGDLS and CDR2 YYNGEE. With V trimmed by 0 bases and J by 6 bases, 5 bases remained unmatched. CDR3 length: 15 residues. CDR3 sequence (DNA): TGTGCCAGCAGCGTAGTGCCTAGCGGGAGAAAGACCCAGTACTTC. Protein: CASSVVPSGRKTQYF.

This chain links TRBV7-9 with TRBJ2-1; perhaps TRBD1 as D (7 bases). This CDR3 is built from 14 residues. V lost 5 bases and J lost 8, with 16 bases in between. CDR1 and CDR2 from the germline V gene are SEHNR and FQNEAQ (reference sequence). As DNA, the CDR3 is TGTGCCAGCAGCACGTCAGACAGGGAGGATGAGCAGTTCTTC. Amino acids: CASSTSDREDEQFF.

The chain couples TRBV4-3 to TRBJ2-4; maybe TRBD1 (6 bases). The germline V and J ends were trimmed by 1 base and 9 bases, with 13 bases remaining between them. Germline V gives CDR1 LGHNA, CDR2 YSLEER. The CDR3 totals 14 residues. The CDR3 DNA reads TGCGCCAGCAGCCAAGTCACAGGGTCGAGCATTCAGTACTTC. Translating gives CASSQVTGSSIQYF.